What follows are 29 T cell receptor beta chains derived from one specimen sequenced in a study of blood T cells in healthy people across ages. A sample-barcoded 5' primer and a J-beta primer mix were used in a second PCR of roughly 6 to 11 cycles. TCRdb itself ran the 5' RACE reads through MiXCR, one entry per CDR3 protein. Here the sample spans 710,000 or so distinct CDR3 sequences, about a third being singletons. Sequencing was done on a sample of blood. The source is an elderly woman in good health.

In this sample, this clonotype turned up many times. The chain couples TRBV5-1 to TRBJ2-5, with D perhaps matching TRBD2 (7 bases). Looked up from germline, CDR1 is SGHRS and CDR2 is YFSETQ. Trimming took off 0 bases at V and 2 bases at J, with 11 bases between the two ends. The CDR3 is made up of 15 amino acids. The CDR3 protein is CASSLEGGRQETQYF. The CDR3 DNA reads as TGCGCCAGCAGCTTGGAGGGGGGGCGACAAGAGACCCAGTACTTC.

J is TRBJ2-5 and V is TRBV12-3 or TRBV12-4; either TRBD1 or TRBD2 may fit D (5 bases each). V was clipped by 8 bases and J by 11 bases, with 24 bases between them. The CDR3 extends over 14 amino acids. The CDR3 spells CASGTLRISYKQYF. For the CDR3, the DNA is TGTGCCAGCGGGACCTTGAGGATCTCCTACAAGCAGTACTTC.

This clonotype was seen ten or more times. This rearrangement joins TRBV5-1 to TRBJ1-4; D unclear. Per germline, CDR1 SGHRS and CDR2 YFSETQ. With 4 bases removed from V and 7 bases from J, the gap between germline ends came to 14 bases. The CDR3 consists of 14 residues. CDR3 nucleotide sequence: TGCGCCAGCAGCGAGCTTGCGAAGGGTGAAAAACTGTTTTTT. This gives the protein CASSELAKGEKLFF.

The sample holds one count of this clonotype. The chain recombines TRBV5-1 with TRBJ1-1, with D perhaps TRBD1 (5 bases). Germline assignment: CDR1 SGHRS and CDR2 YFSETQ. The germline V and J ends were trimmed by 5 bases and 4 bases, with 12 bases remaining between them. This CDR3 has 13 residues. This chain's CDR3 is CASRDGQGTEAFF. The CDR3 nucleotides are TGCGCCAGCAGGGATGGGCAGGGCACTGAAGCTTTCTTT.

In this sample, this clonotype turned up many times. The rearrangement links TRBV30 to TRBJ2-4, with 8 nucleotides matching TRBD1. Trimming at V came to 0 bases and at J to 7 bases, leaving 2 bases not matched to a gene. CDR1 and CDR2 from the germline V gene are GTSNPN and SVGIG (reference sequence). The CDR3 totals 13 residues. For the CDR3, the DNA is TGTGCCTGGAGTGTACAGGGGGTCAACATTCAGTACTTC. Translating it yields CAWSVQGVNIQYF.

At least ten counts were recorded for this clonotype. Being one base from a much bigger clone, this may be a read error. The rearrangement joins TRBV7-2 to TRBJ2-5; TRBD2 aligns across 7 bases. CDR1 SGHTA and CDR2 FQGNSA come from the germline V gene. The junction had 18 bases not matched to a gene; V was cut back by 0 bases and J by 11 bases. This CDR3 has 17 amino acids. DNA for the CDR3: TGTGCCAGCAGCTTAGCGCGGGGGAATAGGGGTACTAATGAGCAGTACTTC. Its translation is CASSLARGNRGTNEQYF.

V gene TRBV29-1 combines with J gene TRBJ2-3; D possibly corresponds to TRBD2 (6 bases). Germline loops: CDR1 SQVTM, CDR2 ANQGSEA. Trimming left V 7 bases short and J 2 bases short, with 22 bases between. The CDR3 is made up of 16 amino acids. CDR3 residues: CSALGGIATNTDTQYF. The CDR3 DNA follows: TGCAGCGCTCTCGGGGGAATAGCGACTAACACAGATACGCAGTATTTT.

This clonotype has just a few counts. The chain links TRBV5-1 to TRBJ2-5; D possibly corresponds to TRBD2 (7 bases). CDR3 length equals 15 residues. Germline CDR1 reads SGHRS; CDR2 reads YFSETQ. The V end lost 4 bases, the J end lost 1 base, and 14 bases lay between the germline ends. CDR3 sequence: CASSQGGVPQETQYF. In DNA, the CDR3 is TGCGCCAGCAGCCAAGGGGGGGTGCCCCAAGAGACCCAGTACTTC.

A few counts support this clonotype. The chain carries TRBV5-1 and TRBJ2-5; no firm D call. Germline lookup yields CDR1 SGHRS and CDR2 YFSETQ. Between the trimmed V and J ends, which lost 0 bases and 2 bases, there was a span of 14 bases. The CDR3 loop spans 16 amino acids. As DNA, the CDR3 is TGCGCCAGCAGCTTGGTCTCCCCGCCCGCACAAGAGACCCAGTACTTC. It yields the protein CASSLVSPPAQETQYF. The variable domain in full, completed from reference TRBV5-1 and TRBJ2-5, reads KAGVTQTPRYLIKTRGQQVTLSCSPISGHRSVSWYQQTPGQGLQFLFEYFSETQRNKGNFPGRFSGRQFSNSRSEMNVSTLELGDSALYLCASSLVSPPAQETQYFGPGTRLLVL.

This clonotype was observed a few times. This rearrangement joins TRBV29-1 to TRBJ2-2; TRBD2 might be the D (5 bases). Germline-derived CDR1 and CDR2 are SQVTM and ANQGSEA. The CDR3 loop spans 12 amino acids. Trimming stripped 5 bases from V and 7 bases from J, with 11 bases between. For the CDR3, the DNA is TGCAGCGTTCAACGGGGTGACGGGGAGCTGTTTTTT. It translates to CSVQRGDGELFF.

CDR3 in amino acids: CSASSAGTADNEQFF. CDR3 DNA sequence: TGCAGTGCTAGCTCCGCCGGGACAGCCGACAATGAGCAGTTCTTC. This chain links TRBV20-1 with TRBJ2-1, with 7 bases identical to TRBD1. Germline CDR1 DFQATT, CDR2 SNEGSKA (reference sequence). Trimming cost V 3 bases and J 5 bases; bases outside gene matches: 10. This CDR3 comprises 15 residues.

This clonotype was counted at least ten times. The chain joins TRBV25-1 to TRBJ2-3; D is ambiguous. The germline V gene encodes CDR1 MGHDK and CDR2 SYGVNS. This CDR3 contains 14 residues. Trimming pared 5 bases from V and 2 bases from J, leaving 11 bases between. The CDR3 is CASSNPEYTDTQYF. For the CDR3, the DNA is TGTGCCAGCAGTAACCCTGAGTACACAGATACGCAGTATTTT.

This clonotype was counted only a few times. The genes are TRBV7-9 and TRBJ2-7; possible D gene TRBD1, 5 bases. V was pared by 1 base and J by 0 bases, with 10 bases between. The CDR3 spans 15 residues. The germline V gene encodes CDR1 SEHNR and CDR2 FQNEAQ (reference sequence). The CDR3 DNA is TGTGCCAGCAGCTTAGGAAGACAGATCTCCTACGAGCAGTACTTC. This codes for CASSLGRQISYEQYF.

CDR3 residues: CASSFGPAGELFF. The CDR3 DNA is TGCGCCAGCAGCTTCGGGCCGGCCGGGGAGCTGTTTTTT. The chain employs TRBV5-1 and TRBJ2-2; D gene ambiguous. CDR3 size: 13 residues. Germline V gene lookup returns CDR1 SGHRS and CDR2 YFSETQ. V was cut by 2 bases and J by 6 bases, with 8 bases left in between.

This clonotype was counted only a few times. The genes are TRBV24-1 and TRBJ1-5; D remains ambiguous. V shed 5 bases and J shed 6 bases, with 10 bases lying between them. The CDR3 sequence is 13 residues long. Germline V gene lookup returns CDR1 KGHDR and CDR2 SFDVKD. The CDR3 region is CATSASPSQPQHF. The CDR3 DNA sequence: TGTGCCACCAGTGCATCTCCCAGTCAGCCCCAGCATTTT.

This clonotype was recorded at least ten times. For the CDR3, the DNA is TGCGCCAGCAGCTTGGTACCTAGCGGGGGGTCTAGTGAGCAGTTCTTC. It codes for CASSLVPSGGSSEQFF. The chain recombines TRBV5-1 with TRBJ2-1; 11 bases match TRBD2. V lost 0 bases to trimming and J lost 9 bases; unmatched junction nucleotides: 8. Germline values: CDR1 SGHRS, CDR2 YFSETQ. The CDR3 runs 16 residues.

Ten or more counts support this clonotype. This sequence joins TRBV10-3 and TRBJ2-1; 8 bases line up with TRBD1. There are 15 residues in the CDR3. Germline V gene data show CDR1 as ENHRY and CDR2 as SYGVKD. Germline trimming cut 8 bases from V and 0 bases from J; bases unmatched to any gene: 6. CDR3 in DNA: TGTGCCATCGGACAGGGCAGGAGCTCCTACAATGAGCAGTTCTTC. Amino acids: CAIGQGRSSYNEQFF.

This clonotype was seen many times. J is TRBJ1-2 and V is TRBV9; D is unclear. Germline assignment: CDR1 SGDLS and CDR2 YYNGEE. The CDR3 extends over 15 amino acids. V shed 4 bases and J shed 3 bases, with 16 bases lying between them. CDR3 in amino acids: CASSPLSSSDYGYTF. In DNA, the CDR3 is TGTGCCAGCAGCCCCCTGAGCAGCTCGGACTATGGCTACACCTTC.

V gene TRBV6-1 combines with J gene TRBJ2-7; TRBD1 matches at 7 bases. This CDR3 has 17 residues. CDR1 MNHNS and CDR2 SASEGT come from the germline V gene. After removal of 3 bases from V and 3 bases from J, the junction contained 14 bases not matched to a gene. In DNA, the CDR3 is TGTGCCAGCAGTGAGGACAGGAGGTTTAACTTTTTCTACGAGCAGTACTTC. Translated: CASSEDRRFNFFYEQYF.

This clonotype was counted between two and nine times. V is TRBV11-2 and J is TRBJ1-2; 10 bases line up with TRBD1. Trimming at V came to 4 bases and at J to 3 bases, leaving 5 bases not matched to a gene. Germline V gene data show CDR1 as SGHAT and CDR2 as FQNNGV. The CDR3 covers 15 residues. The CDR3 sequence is CASSSRDRGDYGYTF. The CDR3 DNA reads TGTGCCAGCAGCTCCCGGGACAGGGGAGACTATGGCTACACCTTC.

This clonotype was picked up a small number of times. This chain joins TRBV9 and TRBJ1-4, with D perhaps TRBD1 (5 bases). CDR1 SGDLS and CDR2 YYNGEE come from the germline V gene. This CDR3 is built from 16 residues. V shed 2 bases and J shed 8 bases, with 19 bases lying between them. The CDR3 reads CASSVGEGRPFEKLFF. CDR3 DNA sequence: TGTGCCAGCAGCGTCGGTGAGGGGAGGCCCTTCGAAAAACTGTTTTTT.

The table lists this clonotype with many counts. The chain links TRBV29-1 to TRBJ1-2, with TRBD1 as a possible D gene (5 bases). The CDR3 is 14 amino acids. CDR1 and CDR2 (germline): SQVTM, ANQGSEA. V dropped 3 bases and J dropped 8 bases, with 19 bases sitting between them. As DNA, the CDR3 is TGCAGCGTTGATTCAGGGAAGGGTGCGTCAGGCTACACCTTC. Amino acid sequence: CSVDSGKGASGYTF.

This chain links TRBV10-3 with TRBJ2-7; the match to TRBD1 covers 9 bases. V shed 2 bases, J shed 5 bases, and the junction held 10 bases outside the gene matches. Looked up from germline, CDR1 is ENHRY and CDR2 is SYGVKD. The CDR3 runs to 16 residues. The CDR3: CAISEPRTGVLHEQYF. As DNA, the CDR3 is TGTGCCATCAGTGAGCCTCGGACAGGGGTACTCCACGAGCAGTACTTC.

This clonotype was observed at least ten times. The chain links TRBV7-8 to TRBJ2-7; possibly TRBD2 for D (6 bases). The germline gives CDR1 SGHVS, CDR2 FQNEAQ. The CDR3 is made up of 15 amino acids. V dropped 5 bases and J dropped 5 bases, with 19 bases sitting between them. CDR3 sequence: CASSRTARSGDEQYF. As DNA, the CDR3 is TGTGCCAGCAGCCGGACCGCGAGGTCGGGGGACGAGCAGTACTTC.

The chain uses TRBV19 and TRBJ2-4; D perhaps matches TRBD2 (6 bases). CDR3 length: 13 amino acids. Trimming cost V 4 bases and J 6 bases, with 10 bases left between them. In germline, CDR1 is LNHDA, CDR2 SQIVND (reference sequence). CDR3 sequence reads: CASSTGLSNIQYF. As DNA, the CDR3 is TGTGCCAGTAGTACGGGACTCTCAAACATTCAGTACTTC. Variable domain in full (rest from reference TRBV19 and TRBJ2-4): DGGITQSPKYLFRKEGQNVTLSCEQNLNHDAMYWYRQDPGQGLRLIYYSQIVNDFQKGDIAEGYSVSREKKESFPLTVTSAQKNPTAFYLCASSTGLSNIQYFGAGTRLSVL.

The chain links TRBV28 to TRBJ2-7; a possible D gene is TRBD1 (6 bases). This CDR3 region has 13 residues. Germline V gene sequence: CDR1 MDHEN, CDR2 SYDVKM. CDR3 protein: CASTRQVPYEQYV. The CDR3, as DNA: TGTGCTAGTACCCGACAGGTCCCCTACGAGCAGTACGTC.

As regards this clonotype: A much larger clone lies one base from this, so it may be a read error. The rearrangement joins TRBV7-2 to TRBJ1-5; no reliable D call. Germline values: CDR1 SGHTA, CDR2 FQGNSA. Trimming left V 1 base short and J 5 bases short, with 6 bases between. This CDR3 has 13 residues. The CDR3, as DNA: TGTGCCAGCAGCTTAGAAGGGTATCAGCCCCAGCATTTT. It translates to CASSLEGYQPQHF.

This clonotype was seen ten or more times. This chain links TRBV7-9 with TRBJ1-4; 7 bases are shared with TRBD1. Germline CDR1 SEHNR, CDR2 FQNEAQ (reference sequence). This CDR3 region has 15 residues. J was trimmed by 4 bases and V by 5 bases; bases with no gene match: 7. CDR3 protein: CASSAPTGINEKLFF. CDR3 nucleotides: TGTGCCAGCAGCGCGCCGACAGGGATTAATGAAAAACTGTTTTTT.

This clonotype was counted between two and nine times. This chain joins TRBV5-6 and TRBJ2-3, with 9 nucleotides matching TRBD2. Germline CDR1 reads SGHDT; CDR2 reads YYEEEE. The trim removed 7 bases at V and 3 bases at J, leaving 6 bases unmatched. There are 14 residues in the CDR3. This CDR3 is CASSGGGVTDTQYF. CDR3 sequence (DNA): TGTGCCAGCTCGGGCGGGGGGGTGACAGATACGCAGTATTTT.